This T cell receptor (beta chain) was identified in a study of T cells after yellow fever vaccination. Broader study findings: Some clonotypes were seen in both the CD4 and the CD8 compartments. These made up a small share and likely arose from convergent recombination.

Production of TCR cDNA was by 5'RACE template switching, which also added a universal primer site and UMIs. In TCRdb, the 5' RACE reads were re-called with MiXCR into one record per CDR3 protein. This table holds about 150,000 distinct CDR3 sequences, just over 6.5% found once. The CDR3 is 15 amino acids. CDR1 is SGHDT and CDR2 is YYEEEE in the germline V gene. V gave up 3 bases and J gave up 5 bases, with 14 bases separating them. This clonotype was seen at least ten times. Its specificity is not known. The receptor was isolated from a man aged 25-45 years who received the YFV17D yellow fever vaccine. Here the sequenced sample was CD4+ T cells sorted from PBMCs, taken 10 days after the yellow fever booster vaccination. The genes are TRBV5-6 and TRBJ1-4; the D is unclear. The CDR3 coding sequence is TGTGCCAGCAGCTCTCCACGGGTGCGAAATGAAAAACTGTTTTTT. Translated, it gives CASSSPRVRNEKLFF.